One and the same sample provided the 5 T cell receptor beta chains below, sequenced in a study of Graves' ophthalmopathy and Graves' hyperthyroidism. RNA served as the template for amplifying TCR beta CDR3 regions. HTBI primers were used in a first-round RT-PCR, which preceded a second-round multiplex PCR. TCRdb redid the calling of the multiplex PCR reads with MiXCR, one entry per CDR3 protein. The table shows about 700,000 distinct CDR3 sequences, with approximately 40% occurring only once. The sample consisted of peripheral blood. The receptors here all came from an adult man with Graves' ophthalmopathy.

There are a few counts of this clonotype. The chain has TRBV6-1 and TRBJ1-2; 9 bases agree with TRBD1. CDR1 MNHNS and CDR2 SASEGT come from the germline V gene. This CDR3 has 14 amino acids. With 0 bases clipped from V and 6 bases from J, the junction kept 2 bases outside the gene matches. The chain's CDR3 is CASSEARTGDGYTF. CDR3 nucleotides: TGTGCCAGCAGTGAAGCACGGACAGGGGATGGCTACACCTTC.

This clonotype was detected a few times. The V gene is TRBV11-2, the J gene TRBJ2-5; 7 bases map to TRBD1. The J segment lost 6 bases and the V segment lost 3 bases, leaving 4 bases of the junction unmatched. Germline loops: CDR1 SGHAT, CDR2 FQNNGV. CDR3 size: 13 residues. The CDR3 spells CASSLTGYKTQYF. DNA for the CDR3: TGTGCCAGCAGCTTGACAGGGTACAAGACCCAGTACTTC. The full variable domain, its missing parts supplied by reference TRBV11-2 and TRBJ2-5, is EAGVAQSPRYKIIEKRQSVAFWCNPISGHATLYWYQQILGQGPKLLIQFQNNGVVDDSQLPKDRFSAERLKGVDSTLKIQPAKLEDSAVYLCASSLTGYKTQYFGPGTRLLVL.

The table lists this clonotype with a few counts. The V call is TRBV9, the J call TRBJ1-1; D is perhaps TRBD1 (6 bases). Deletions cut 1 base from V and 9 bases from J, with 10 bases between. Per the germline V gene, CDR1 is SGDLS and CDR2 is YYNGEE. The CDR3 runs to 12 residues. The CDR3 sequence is CASSVQGYQAFF. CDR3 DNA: TGTGCCAGCAGCGTACAGGGGTATCAAGCTTTCTTT.

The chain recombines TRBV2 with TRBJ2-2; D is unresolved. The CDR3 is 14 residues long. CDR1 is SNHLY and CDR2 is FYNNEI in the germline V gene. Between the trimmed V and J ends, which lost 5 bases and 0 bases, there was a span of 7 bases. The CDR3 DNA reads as TGTGCCAGCAGTTTATTTGCGAACACCGGGGAGCTGTTTTTT. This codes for CASSLFANTGELFF.

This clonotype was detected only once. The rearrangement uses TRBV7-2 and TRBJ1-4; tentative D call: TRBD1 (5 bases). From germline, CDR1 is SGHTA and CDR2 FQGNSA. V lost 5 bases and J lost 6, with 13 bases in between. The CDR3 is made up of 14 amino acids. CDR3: CASSRTGADEKLFF. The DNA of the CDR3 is TGTGCCAGCAGCCGCACCGGGGCAGATGAAAAACTGTTTTTT. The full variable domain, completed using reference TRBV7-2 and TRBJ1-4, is GAGVSQSPSNKVTEKGKDVELRCDPISGHTALYWYRQSLGQGLEFLIYFQGNSAPDKSGLPSDRFSAERTGGSVSTLTIQRTQQEDSAVYLCASSRTGADEKLFFGSGTQLSVL.